This TCR beta chain is drawn from a study of T cells in Graves' hyperthyroidism and ophthalmopathy. Duration under 3 months, a NOSPECS grade of at least 4, and a Clinical Activity Score of at least 3 characterized the ophthalmopathy patients. CDR3 size: 15 residues. V was clipped by 4 bases and J by 3 bases; unmatched bases: 1. Germline assignment: CDR1 MNHEY and CDR2 SMNVEV (reference sequence). This clonotype was seen ten or more times. Using RNA transcripts as the source, TCR beta CDR3 regions were amplified. Using the HTBI primer set, a first-round RT-PCR was run on the TCR CDR3. MiXCR was run by TCRdb on the multiplex PCR reads, yielding one entry per CDR3 protein. The sample contains some 350,000 distinct CDR3 sequences, about 13% of which appear only once.

This clonotype was sampled from a woman between 40 and 55 years old with Graves' ophthalmopathy. The chain links TRBV27 to TRBJ2-2; 11 bases line up with TRBD2. Sequenced input: blood. The CDR3 nucleotides are TGTGCCAGCAGTTGGGGACTAGCGGACACCGGGGAGCTGTTTTTT. Protein sequence: CASSWGLADTGELFF.